These 14 T cell receptor beta chains originate from one sample sequenced in a study of T-cell reconstitution after alpha-beta-depleted transplantation in children. Construction of the TCRbeta library involved unique molecular identifiers. One entry per CDR3 protein, called by TCRdb with MiXCR from the PCR reads. The table shows 400,000 to 450,000 distinct CDR3 sequences, with about 45% occurring only once. The sample was PBMCs, taken before TCRalphabeta/CD19-depleted stem cell transplant. The receptor source for this set is a girl aged 2 to 9 with aplastic anemia, due to receive a stem cell transplant.

This clonotype was recorded many times. V usage is TRBV15 and J usage is TRBJ2-7; TRBD1 matches 7 bases. J gave up 6 bases and V 8 bases, and 10 bases lay outside the gene matches. The CDR3 extends over 13 amino acids. CDR1 is LNHNV, CDR2 YYDKDF, per germline (reference sequence). As DNA, the CDR3 is TGTGCCACCTCAAACAGGGGCGGTGGCGAGCAGTACTTC. It codes for CATSNRGGGEQYF. The full variable domain, its missing parts supplied by reference TRBV15 and TRBJ2-7, is DAMVIQNPRYQVTQFGKPVTLSCSQTLNHNVMYWYQQKSSQAPKLLFHYYDKDFNNEADTPDNFQSRRPNTSFCFLDIRSPGLGDTAMYLCATSNRGGGEQYFGPGTRLTVT.

The chain carries TRBV28 and TRBJ2-1; weak D call: TRBD2 (6 bases). The V gene's germline CDR1 is MDHEN and CDR2 SYDVKM. The CDR3 has 16 residues. Trimming took off 5 bases at V and 8 bases at J, with 22 bases between the two ends. The CDR3 sequence: CASSARRAGRVDEQFF. The CDR3 nucleotides read TGTGCCAGCAGTGCCCGGAGGGCGGGTAGGGTCGATGAGCAGTTCTTC. Looking up the rest from reference TRBV28 and TRBJ2-1 gives the full variable domain: DVKVTQSSRYLVKRTGEKVFLECVQDMDHENMFWYRQDPGLGLRLIYFSYDVKMKEKGDIPEGYSVSREKKERFSLILESASTNQTSMYLCASSARRAGRVDEQFFGPGTRLTVL.

This rearrangement joins TRBV18 to TRBJ2-5; D may be TRBD2 (5 bases). This CDR3 region has 15 residues. Germline CDR1 is KGHSH and CDR2 is LQKENI. The V and J ends lost 0 bases and 4 bases respectively, with 12 bases between them. The CDR3 protein is CASSPPVNRGETQYF. The CDR3 DNA reads TGTGCCAGCTCACCACCGGTTAACCGGGGAGAGACCCAGTACTTC. The full variable domain, rest sourced from reference TRBV18 and TRBJ2-5, is NAGVMQNPRHLVRRRGQEARLRCSPMKGHSHVYWYRQLPEEGLKFMVYLQKENIIDESGMPKERFSAEFPKEGPSILRIQQVVRGDSAAYFCASSPPVNRGETQYFGPGTRLLVL.

The chain couples TRBV20-1 to TRBJ2-2, with D perhaps TRBD2 (6 bases). CDR3 length: 14 amino acids. V was clipped by 6 bases and J by 3 bases, with 14 bases between them. CDR1 and CDR2 from the germline V gene are DFQATT and SNEGSKA (reference sequence). CDR3 region: CSAAPGAYTGELFF. CDR3 sequence (DNA): TGCAGTGCCGCCCCGGGAGCCTACACCGGGGAGCTGTTTTTT.

This chain uses TRBV4-1 with TRBJ1-1, with a weak D call TRBD1 (5 bases). Trimming stripped 9 bases from V and 3 bases from J, with 11 bases between. CDR3 length: 12 residues. From germline, CDR1 is MGHRA and CDR2 YSYEKL. CDR3 region: CASNMGDTEAFF. CDR3 DNA sequence: TGCGCCAGTAACATGGGGGACACTGAAGCTTTCTTT.

The rearrangement joins TRBV20-1 to TRBJ2-3, with D possibly being TRBD2 (6 bases). The germline V and J ends were trimmed by 6 bases and 1 base, with 11 bases remaining between them. The CDR3 length is 13 residues. The germline gives CDR1 DFQATT, CDR2 SNEGSKA (reference sequence). CDR3 protein: CSARTTRTDTQYF. The DNA for the CDR3 is TGCAGTGCAAGGACTACCCGCACAGATACGCAGTATTTT.

The genes are TRBV7-2 and TRBJ2-1, with TRBD1 as a possible D gene (6 bases). V was shortened by 5 bases and J by 0 bases, with 17 bases between the two germline ends. CDR1 and CDR2 (germline): SGHTA, FQGNSA. This CDR3 spans 17 amino acids. CDR3 sequence: CASSLSPGHSSYNEQFF. The CDR3, as DNA: TGTGCCAGCAGCCTAAGCCCGGGACATAGCTCCTACAATGAGCAGTTCTTC.

This chain links TRBV2 with TRBJ2-3, with 12 bases fitting TRBD2. This CDR3 spans 14 amino acids. The J segment lost 3 bases and the V segment lost 8 bases, leaving 3 bases of the junction unmatched. CDR1 and CDR2 (germline): SNHLY, FYNNEI. The CDR3 bases are TGTGCCAGCTGGACTAGCGGGACGACAGATACGCAGTATTTT. Translating it yields CASWTSGTTDTQYF.

This chain uses TRBV15 with TRBJ1-2, with TRBD1 identical over 9 bases. Germline CDR1 and CDR2: LNHNV and YYDKDF (reference sequence). The CDR3 is 13 residues long. The V gene end was trimmed by 5 bases and the J gene end by 7 bases; junction bases not matched to a gene: 5. In nucleotides, the CDR3 is TGTGCCACCAGCTCGGACAGGGGAAGTGGCTACACCTTC. Translated, it gives CATSSDRGSGYTF. Combining the CDR3 with reference TRBV15 and TRBJ1-2 gives the whole variable domain DAMVIQNPRYQVTQFGKPVTLSCSQTLNHNVMYWYQQKSSQAPKLLFHYYDKDFNNEADTPDNFQSRRPNTSFCFLDIRSPGLGDTAMYLCATSSDRGSGYTFGSGTRLTVV.

This clonotype was recorded a few times. The rearrangement uses TRBV5-6 and TRBJ2-7; 8 nucleotides line up with TRBD2. The CDR3 extends over 15 amino acids. The V segment lost 6 bases and the J segment 8 bases; nucleotides outside the gene matches: 16. Per the germline V gene, CDR1 is SGHDT and CDR2 is YYEEEE. The chain's CDR3 is CASTSGGPRSLKQYF. In DNA, the CDR3 is TGTGCCAGCACCTCGGGGGGGCCCCGGAGTTTAAAGCAGTACTTC.

J is TRBJ1-5 and V is TRBV24-1; D may be TRBD1 (6 bases). The CDR3 has 13 amino acids. The ends were cut back, 4 bases at V and 7 bases at J, with 10 bases in the middle. Germline V gives CDR1 KGHDR, CDR2 SFDVKD. The CDR3 spells CATSDFRGQPQHF. In nucleotides, the CDR3 is TGTGCCACCAGTGACTTCAGGGGACAGCCCCAGCATTTT.

The genes are TRBV20-1 and TRBJ1-3, with no clear D. Germline V gives CDR1 DFQATT, CDR2 SNEGSKA (reference sequence). V dropped 0 bases and J dropped 0 bases, with 12 bases sitting between them. CDR3 length: 16 amino acids. CDR3 nucleotides: TGCAGTGCTAGAGATCTTAGACCGAGCTCTGGAAACACCATATATTTT. This translates into CSARDLRPSSGNTIYF.

The chain uses TRBV20-1 and TRBJ2-1; 9 positions match TRBD2. Looked up from germline, CDR1 is DFQATT and CDR2 is SNEGSKA (reference sequence). With 1 base clipped from V and 4 bases from J, the junction kept 5 bases outside the gene matches. The CDR3 spans 15 residues. CDR3 bases: TGCAGTGCTAGAGTGATGACTAGCGGTTACAATGAGCAGTTCTTC. The encoded protein is CSARVMTSGYNEQFF.

V gene TRBV29-1 combines with J gene TRBJ2-7; D gene uncertain. The CDR3 runs to 11 residues. Germline values: CDR1 SQVTM, CDR2 ANQGSEA. V lost 1 base, J lost 7 bases, and 8 bases lay in between. CDR3 amino acids: CSVEVWGEQYF. CDR3 bases: TGCAGCGTTGAAGTTTGGGGAGAGCAGTACTTC.